This T cell receptor beta chain was profiled in a study of cytomegalovirus exposure and HLA in healthy donors. V was shortened by 7 bases and J by 2 bases, with 15 bases between the two germline ends. The germline V gene has CDR1 MNHNS and CDR2 SASEGT. The CDR3 spans 14 residues. This clone came up once. In the PCR, 60 Vbeta and 13 Jbeta primers were used. Produced via immunoSEQ multiplex PCR; TCRdb's table is partial and in-frame only. The profile shows 180,000 or so clones, around four fifths of them singletons. The clonotype comes from a woman aged 25 to 39 in good health and CMV-seronegative. The chain uses TRBV6-1 and TRBJ2-7; tentatively, D is TRBD1 (5 bases). Sequencing was done on a sample of PBMCs. The CDR3 region has the DNA TGTGCCAGCACCAGGACACTTACAACCTACGAGCAGTACTTC. This codes for CASTRTLTTYEQYF.